A selection of T cell receptor beta chains follows, all from one sample in a study of patients and donors after allogeneic stem cell transplantation. TCRdb re-called the RT-PCR reads with MiXCR, one entry per CDR3 protein. The sample lists 920,000 or so distinct CDR3 sequences, 15% to 20% seen once, with 5.5% to 6.5% in the top ten. Specimen: blood, either unsorted or a sorted T cell fraction (not recorded which). These receptors were obtained from a human donor who was either an allogeneic HSCT recipient or a stem cell or donor lymphocyte infusion donor (not recorded which). It is not recorded whose cells these are; they may come from a transplant donor. Both conserved end residues are part of each CDR3. D genes are given only for firm matches. Not all rows give a size; the values are once, few, many and, for expanded clones, a class.

d_call,j_call,cdr3_length,v_call,clone_size,cdr3_nt,cdr3_aa
NA,TRBJ1-1,14,TRBV6-2/TRBV6-3,NA,TGTGCCAGCAGTTACGGGACCAGGGGAACTGAAGCTTTCTTT,CASSYGTRGTEAFF
TRBD2,TRBJ2-3,15,TRBV3-1,NA,TGTGCCAGCAGCCAAGGGGCTAGCGGGGCCCTCGCTCAGTATTTT,CASSQGASGALAQYF
TRBD2,TRBJ2-3,18,TRBV4-2,NA,TGTGCCAGCAGCCAAGATATGAATAGCGGGGGCCGCAAAGATACGCAGTATTTT,CASSQDMNSGGRKDTQYF
NA,TRBJ1-1,15,TRBV5-1,few,TGCGCCAGCAGCCTAAAATTTCGCCGAGGGACTGAAGCTTTCTTT,CASSLKFRRGTEAFF
TRBD1,TRBJ2-1,13,TRBV5-1,NA,TGCGCCACCCGGGACAGCCTCTACAATGAGCAGTTCTTC,CATRDSLYNEQFF
NA,TRBJ2-1,15,TRBV11-3,NA,TGTGCCAGCAGTACCCCCCGGAGCTCCTACAATGAGCAGTTCTTC,CASSTPRSSYNEQFF
TRBD1,TRBJ1-2,15,TRBV4-2,NA,TGTGCCAGCAGCCAGGAGGGGGCAGCTAACTATGGCTACACCTTC,CASSQEGAANYGYTF
NA,TRBJ2-7,11,TRBV2,NA,TGTGCCAGCAGGCAGGGAATCGAGCAGTACTTC,CASRQGIEQYF
NA,TRBJ2-4,17,TRBV11-2,NA,TGTGCCAGCAGCCCAGGGCTGATAGGATTAGCCAAAAACATTCAGTACTTC,CASSPGLIGLAKNIQYF
NA,TRBJ2-5,14,TRBV7-9,many,TGTGCCAGCAGCTTAGCGCGTCTAGAAGAGACCCAGTACTTC,CASSLARLEETQYF
NA,TRBJ2-2,16,TRBV5-1,few,TGCGCCAGCAGCCCGACAAGTGTTTCGAACACCGGGGAGCTGTTTTTT,CASSPTSVSNTGELFF
NA,TRBJ2-5,11,TRBV5-1,few,TGCGCCAGCAGGTTCCAAGAGACCCAGTACTTC,CASRFQETQYF
NA,TRBJ1-3,15,TRBV9,many,TGTGCCAGCAGCGTAGGGGGGGGCTCTGGAAACACCATATATTTT,CASSVGGGSGNTIYF
TRBD2,TRBJ2-3,18,TRBV2,NA,TGTGCCAGCAATAAACCGGGACTAGCGGGAGGGCCGACAGATACGCAGTATTTT,CASNKPGLAGGPTDTQYF
NA,TRBJ1-4,16,TRBV10-2,few,TGCGCCAGCACCAGTTACGGACGGGAACCTAATGAAAAACTGTTTTTT,CASTSYGREPNEKLFF
NA,TRBJ1-1,13,TRBV5-1,few,TGCGCCAGCAGCTGGGGTTGGGGGGCTGAAGCTTTCTTT,CASSWGWGAEAFF
TRBD2,TRBJ2-1,17,TRBV6-2/TRBV6-3,NA,TGTGCCAGCAGTTACTCCATCCGGGACTATGTTTACAATGAGCAGTTCTTC,CASSYSIRDYVYNEQFF
NA,TRBJ1-1,13,TRBV12-3/TRBV12-4,many,TGTGCCAGCAGCCATAAGGTGAACACTGAAGCTTTCTTT,CASSHKVNTEAFF
TRBD2,TRBJ2-7,15,TRBV20-1,NA,TGCAGTGCAAGAGGGGCTAGCGGGATAAGATACGAGCAGTACTTC,CSARGASGIRYEQYF
NA,TRBJ2-2,15,TRBV12-3/TRBV12-4,NA,TGTGCCAGCAGGTTAAGCGGGACAAACACCGGGGAGCTGTTTTTT,CASRLSGTNTGELFF
NA,TRBJ2-1,14,TRBV9,NA,TGTGCCAGCAGCACCTCGACTAGTCTCTATGAGCAGTTCTTC,CASSTSTSLYEQFF
NA,TRBJ1-6,15,TRBV6-1,NA,TGTGCCAGCAGTGAAGGGGGGCAGGGAGGTTCACCCCTCCACTTT,CASSEGGQGGSPLHF
NA,TRBJ1-5,16,TRBV12-3/TRBV12-4,NA,TGTGCCAGCAGCCTTCTCACTCGGAGTGGCAATCAGCCCCAGCATTTT,CASSLLTRSGNQPQHF
NA,TRBJ2-3,16,TRBV11-3,NA,TGTGCCAGCAGCAACCTTATGGGAGTGGGCACAGATACGCAGTATTTT,CASSNLMGVGTDTQYF
NA,TRBJ1-3,15,TRBV5-6,few,TGTGCCAGCAGCTTGATGAGGGGCTCTGGAAACACCATATATTTT,CASSLMRGSGNTIYF
NA,TRBJ1-2,14,TRBV11-2,NA,TGTGCCAGCAGCTTAGCCTGGACAGCCTATGGCTACACCTTC,CASSLAWTAYGYTF
NA,TRBJ1-6,14,TRBV12-3/TRBV12-4,NA,TGTGCCAGCAGTTTATCGGGGGCGCGTTCACCCCTCCACTTT,CASSLSGARSPLHF
NA,TRBJ1-1,19,TRBV18,few,TGTGCCAGCTCACCCACTCAACGTCCTATCGCGGGGCTTAAGACTGAAGCTTTCTTT,CASSPTQRPIAGLKTEAFF